This is a list of T cell receptor beta chains from one sample in a study of T cell responses to AZD1222 COVID-19 vaccine. Only in-frame clones appear in the TCRdb table, and some are missing; sequencing was by immunoSEQ multiplex PCR. Of 100,000 to 150,000 clones listed, 91% are singletons. This material consisted of peripheral blood, taken on day 0 of AZD1222 vaccination. The receptor set was obtained from an adult in good health. The CDR3 runs from the conserved cysteine through the conserved F or W. A D gene is named only where the DNA matches it firmly. Size is omitted from some rows. Given values are once, few, many or a class for expanded clones.

.	13	TRBV29-1	.	TRBJ1-4	CSARTGKNEKLFF	TGCAGCGCCCGGACGGGCAAAAATGAAAAACTGTTTTTT
.	18	TRBV18	.	TRBJ2-1	CASSQLGPGGRLSNEQFF	TGTGCCAGCTCACAACTCGGGCCCGGCGGTAGACTTTCCAATGAGCAGTTCTTC
.	13	TRBV27	.	TRBJ2-3	CASSLPGRDTQYF	TGTGCCAGCAGTTTGCCCGGGAGAGATACGCAGTATTTT
TRBD1	15	TRBV3-1/TRBV3-2	.	TRBJ2-3	CASSLTGGNTDTQYF	TGTGCCAGCAGCCTCACAGGGGGAAACACAGATACGCAGTATTTT
TRBD2	16	TRBV27	.	TRBJ2-1	CASSPAGTSGSDEQFF	TGTGCCAGCAGTCCCGCCGGGACTAGCGGGAGCGATGAGCAGTTCTTC
.	16	TRBV13	.	TRBJ1-3	CASSLSLDRIRNTIYF	TGTGCCAGCAGCTTAAGCCTCGACAGGATCCGAAACACCATATATTTT
.	12	TRBV19	.	TRBJ1-5	CASTGGDQPQHF	TGTGCCAGTACGGGGGGGGATCAGCCCCAGCATTTT
.	14	TRBV6-2/TRBV6-3	.	TRBJ1-1	CASSLKPGGTEAFF	TGTGCCAGCAGTCTTAAGCCTGGCGGCACTGAAGCTTTCTTT
.	15	TRBV15	.	TRBJ1-5	CATSRAQGSNQPQHF	TGTGCCACCAGCAGAGCCCAGGGAAGCAATCAGCCCCAGCATTTT
TRBD2	15	TRBV6-1	.	TRBJ2-3	CASSEIGGSTDTQYF	TGTGCCAGCAGTGAAATCGGGGGGAGCACAGATACGCAGTATTTT
.	16	TRBV7-3	once	TRBJ2-5	CASSLLARADQETQYF	TGTGCCAGCAGCTTATTAGCGAGGGCGGATCAAGAGACCCAGTACTTC
.	17	TRBV4-1	.	TRBJ1-2	CASSNPGRSINDYGYTF	TGCGCCAGCAGCAACCCGGGACGGAGCATCAATGACTATGGCTACACCTTC
TRBD2	15	TRBV5-6	.	TRBJ2-7	CASSVGLAGGNEQYF	TGTGCCAGCAGCGTCGGACTAGCGGGAGGCAACGAGCAGTACTTC
TRBD2	16	TRBV7-3	once	TRBJ2-1	CASSAPGLAGQNEQFF	TGTGCCAGCAGCGCCCCGGGACTAGCGGGGCAAAATGAGCAGTTCTTC
.	14	TRBV7-9	.	TRBJ2-7	CASSLAGKVYEQYF	TGTGCCAGCAGCTTAGCAGGGAAGGTTTACGAGCAGTACTTC
.	12	TRBV19	once	TRBJ2-7	CASSRAPGEQYF	TGTGCCAGTAGTAGGGCCCCGGGGGAGCAGTACTTC
.	13	TRBV11-2	.	TRBJ2-1	CASSRGALNEQFF	TGTGCCAGCAGCCGGGGAGCCCTCAATGAGCAGTTCTTC
.	12	TRBV6-2/TRBV6-3	.	TRBJ1-2	CASSRDGDGYTF	TGTGCCAGCAGCAGGGACGGGGATGGCTACACCTTC
.	12	TRBV2	.	TRBJ1-2	CARPDTNYGYTF	TGTGCCAGACCGGACACTAACTATGGCTACACCTTC
TRBD1	18	TRBV12-5	.	TRBJ1-1	CASGLVLGTGSMNTEAFF	TGTGCTAGTGGTTTGGTACTCGGGACAGGGTCCATGAACACTGAAGCTTTCTTT
TRBD1	14	TRBV29-1	.	TRBJ2-3	CSVKNRGRPDTQYF	TGCAGCGTTAAAAACAGGGGCCGGCCAGATACGCAGTATTTT
TRBD1	14	TRBV6-6	.	TRBJ1-4	CASSYRTGNEKLFF	TGTGCCAGCAGTTACCGGACAGGGAATGAAAAACTGTTTTTT
.	15	TRBV6-5	.	TRBJ1-5	CASTIREGWGQPQHF	TGTGCCAGCACCATAAGGGAGGGTTGGGGACAGCCCCAGCATTTT
.	13	TRBV18	.	TRBJ2-3	CASSPPARDTQYF	TGTGCCAGCTCACCACCGGCCCGGGATACGCAGTATTTT
.	15	TRBV5-1	.	TRBJ2-7	CASSLAETFTYEQYF	TGCGCCAGCAGCTTGGCAGAGACATTCACCTACGAGCAGTACTTC
.	14	TRBV2	.	TRBJ1-3	CASRAYPALNTIYF	TGTGCCAGCAGAGCATACCCTGCACTCAACACCATATATTTT
TRBD2	15	TRBV27	.	TRBJ2-7	CASSLLAGGPYEQYF	TGTGCCAGCAGTTTGCTAGCGGGAGGGCCGTACGAGCAGTACTTC
TRBD1	17	TRBV19	.	TRBJ1-1	CASREGRGIVGDTEAFF	TGTGCCAGTAGGGAGGGCAGGGGGATTGTAGGGGACACTGAAGCTTTCTTT
.	13	TRBV27	once	TRBJ2-7	CASRATAPYEQYF	TGTGCCAGCAGGGCTACCGCGCCCTACGAGCAGTACTTC
.	12	TRBV11-1	.	TRBJ2-1	CASSLNYNEQFF	TGTGCCAGCAGCCTCAACTACAATGAGCAGTTCTTC
TRBD1	15	TRBV5-4	.	TRBJ1-6	CASSLGGTDYSPLHF	TGTGCCAGCAGCTTGGGCGGGACAGATTATTCACCCCTCCACTTT
.	13	TRBV7-9	.	TRBJ2-7	CASSLDQLYEQYF	TGTGCCAGCAGCTTGGACCAACTCTACGAGCAGTACTTC
.	13	TRBV19	.	TRBJ2-7	CASSIQGWDEQYF	TGTGCCAGTAGTATTCAGGGGTGGGACGAGCAGTACTTC
.	18	TRBV4-1	once	TRBJ1-1	CASSQDPSLGGSNTEAFF	TGCGCCAGCAGCCAAGATCCATCCCTCGGAGGCTCGAACACTGAAGCTTTCTTT
.	13	TRBV5-6	.	TRBJ2-7	CASSLEGLPPWDF	TGTGCCAGCAGCTTGGAAGGACTTCCTCCCTGGGACTTC
.	15	TRBV27	once	TRBJ1-5	CASSLNGLGNQPQHF	TGTGCCAGCAGTTTAAATGGGTTAGGCAATCAGCCCCAGCATTTT
.	15	TRBV27	.	TRBJ1-5	CASRDGASGNQPQHF	TGTGCCAGCCGGGACGGGGCCTCGGGCAATCAGCCCCAGCATTTT
TRBD2	16	TRBV5-6	.	TRBJ2-3	CASSLTGTSGRDTQYF	TGTGCCAGCAGCCTTACCGGGACTAGCGGGAGAGATACGCAGTATTTT
.	12	TRBV7-2	.	TRBJ1-1	CASSLDAAGLVF	TGTGCCAGCAGCTTAGATGCCGCAGGTCTCGTCTTT
TRBD1	17	TRBV2	.	TRBJ1-1	CASSMSPRDSRDTEAFF	TGTGCCAGCAGTATGTCACCCAGGGACAGTAGGGACACTGAAGCTTTCTTT
.	15	TRBV3-1/TRBV3-2	.	TRBJ2-5	CASSQGPAKGETQYF	TGTGCCAGCAGCCAAGGTCCGGCTAAAGGGGAGACCCAGTACTTC
.	13	TRBV2	.	TRBJ1-5	CASRGDNNQPQHF	TGTGCCAGCCGCGGGGACAACAATCAGCCCCAGCATTTT
.	15	TRBV5-1	.	TRBJ1-1	CASSPGKRHDLKAFF	TGCGCCAGCAGCCCAGGTAAGAGACACGATCTTAAAGCTTTCTTT
.	17	TRBV19	.	TRBJ2-2	CASSIAAPAANTGELFF	TGTGCCAGTAGTATAGCTGCCCCTGCGGCGAACACCGGGGAGCTGTTTTTT
.	14	TRBV9	.	TRBJ2-3	CASSVSASTDTQYF	TGTGCCAGCAGCGTCTCGGCCAGCACAGATACGCAGTATTTT
TRBD2	15	TRBV11-2	.	TRBJ2-3	CASSFGTRGTDTQYF	TGTGCCAGCAGCTTCGGGACTAGAGGTACAGATACGCAGTATTTT
.	16	TRBV5-1	.	TRBJ2-3	CASSPPDAPSTDTQYF	TGCGCCAGCAGCCCTCCAGACGCGCCCAGCACAGATACGCAGTATTTT
TRBD2	14	TRBV4-3	.	TRBJ2-5	CASSHGRLQETQYF	TGCGCCAGCAGCCACGGGAGGCTCCAAGAGACCCAGTACTTC
TRBD1	13	TRBV2	many	TRBJ2-7	CASIGQGTYEQYF	TGTGCCAGCATCGGACAGGGCACCTACGAGCAGTACTTC
.	12	TRBV5-1	.	TRBJ2-3	CASRSSMGTQYF	TGCGCCAGCAGGTCTTCGATGGGTACGCAGTATTTT
.	14	TRBV4-1	once	TRBJ1-5	CASSQWTADQPQHF	TGCGCCAGCAGCCAGTGGACAGCCGATCAGCCCCAGCATTTT
.	14	TRBV19	once	TRBJ1-5	CASSIWGDGQPQHF	TGTGCCAGTAGTATTTGGGGAGACGGTCAGCCCCAGCATTTT
TRBD2	17	TRBV29-1	.	TRBJ2-1	CSVAGTSGPLEKDEQFF	TGCAGCGTTGCCGGGACTAGCGGTCCCCTAGAGAAGGATGAGCAGTTCTTC
TRBD1	15	TRBV5-4	.	TRBJ2-5	CASSPTGGRSETQYF	TGTGCCAGCAGCCCTACAGGGGGTAGGAGCGAGACCCAGTACTTC
TRBD1	16	TRBV19	.	TRBJ1-3	CASSKSDRASGNTIYF	TGTGCCAGTAGTAAGAGCGACAGGGCCTCTGGAAACACCATATATTTT
.	13	TRBV15	.	TRBJ1-1	CATSRPASTEAFF	TGTGCCACCAGCAGGCCTGCGAGCACTGAAGCTTTCTTT
.	13	TRBV12-3/TRBV12-4	.	TRBJ1-2	CASSLDSFYGYTF	TGTGCCAGCAGCCTCGACAGCTTCTATGGCTACACCTTC